This T cell receptor beta chain was sequenced during a study of PD-L1 blockade in urothelial cancer. Turning to the study itself: Males with urothelial cancer arising in the bladder constituted about 90% of the roughly 30 patients. Blood underwent analysis 3 weeks (second dose) and 6 weeks after treatment began. Blood samples contained a median around 130,000 T cells. Overall study findings and caveats: Tumor-associated blood clones were expanded more by durable-benefit patients at 3 weeks.

Clones were sequenced by immunoSEQ multiplex PCR, and TCRdb holds only the in-frame ones, with some missing. In the table there are more than 45,000 clones, about four fifths of which are singletons. As regards this clone: Its antigen is as yet unknown.

Trimming left V 7 bases short and J 2 bases short, with 13 bases between. This CDR3 region has 14 residues. CDR1 SNHLY and CDR2 FYNNEI come from the germline V gene. This chain uses TRBV2 with TRBJ2-3, with D perhaps TRBD2 (5 bases). Sample: PBMCs, taken around atezolizumab (anti-PD-L1) treatment. The sequence was obtained from a man in his 70s with urothelial cancer. The CDR3 here is CASTARAITDTQYF. As DNA, the CDR3 is TGTGCCAGCACCGCGCGGGCTATCACAGATACGCAGTATTTT.